The 9 T cell receptor beta chains presented below share a single source sample, sequenced in a study of T cells after yellow fever vaccination. TCRdb analysed the 5' RACE reads with MiXCR anew, one entry per CDR3 protein. The table has 500,000 to 650,000 distinct CDR3 sequences, around 16% seen once; the top ten hold around a sixth. Here the sequenced sample was PBMCs, taken about 5 days after the first yellow fever vaccination. These receptors were taken from a man between 18 and 29 years old who received the YFV17D yellow fever vaccine.

The chain uses TRBV7-7 and TRBJ2-3, with D perhaps TRBD1 or TRBD2 (5 bases each). Germline CDR1 and CDR2: SSHAT and FNYEAQ (reference sequence). The CDR3 sequence is 15 residues long. Between the trimmed V and J ends, which lost 5 bases and 1 base, there was a span of 13 bases. The CDR3 loop reads CASSPGTPGTDTQYF. The CDR3 coding sequence is TGTGCCAGCAGCCCCGGGACCCCGGGCACAGATACGCAGTATTTT. The full variable domain, in which reference TRBV7-7 and TRBJ2-3 provide the parts outside the CDR3, is GAGVSQSPRYKVTKRGQDVTLRCDPISSHATLYWYQQALGQGPEFLTYFNYEAQPDKSGLPSDRFSAERPEGSISTLTIQRTEQRDSAMYRCASSPGTPGTDTQYFGPGTRLTVL.

The chain combines TRBV27 with TRBJ2-6, with D possibly matching TRBD2 (6 bases). Germline V CDR1 and CDR2: MNHEY, SMNVEV (reference sequence). V was shortened by 5 bases and J by 5 bases, with 13 bases between the two germline ends. The CDR3 covers 15 residues. CDR3: CASSPRGSRANVLTF. The CDR3 DNA is TGTGCCAGCAGTCCACGGGGGTCGAGGGCCAACGTCCTGACTTTC.

The chain recombines TRBV20-1 with TRBJ2-5, with D hard to call. The germline gives CDR1 DFQATT, CDR2 SNEGSKA (reference sequence). This CDR3 comprises 12 residues. Trimming pared 4 bases from V and 4 bases from J, leaving 10 bases between. The CDR3 nucleotides are TGCAGTGCTATGGGGATAGGAGAGACCCAGTACTTC. The encoded protein is CSAMGIGETQYF.

Many counts were recorded for this clonotype. The CDR3 DNA reads as TGTGCCAGTAGCCCGGACATCTATGGCTACACCTTC. As protein: CASSPDIYGYTF. V usage is TRBV19 and J usage is TRBJ1-2; D may be TRBD1 (5 bases). V gave up 6 bases and J gave up 4 bases, with 9 bases separating them. The CDR3 contains 12 residues. CDR1 and CDR2 from the germline V gene are LNHDA and SQIVND (reference sequence).

The chain joins TRBV29-1 to TRBJ1-5; the match to TRBD1 covers 9 bases. The V segment lost 6 bases and the J segment 4 bases; nucleotides outside the gene matches: 4. Germline CDR1 and CDR2: SQVTM and ANQGSEA. The CDR3 is 13 amino acids. Here the CDR3 reads CSVGTGNNQPQHF. The CDR3 region has the DNA TGCAGCGTGGGGACAGGGAATAATCAGCCCCAGCATTTT.

The chain links TRBV6-6 to TRBJ2-1; either TRBD1 or TRBD2 may supply D (5 bases each). Trimming cost V 4 bases and J 6 bases, with 10 bases left between them. Germline-derived CDR1 and CDR2 are MNHNY and SVGAGI (reference sequence). The CDR3 is 13 residues long. CDR3 residues: CASSWDRSNEQFF. CDR3 sequence (DNA): TGTGCCAGCAGTTGGGACCGAAGCAATGAGCAGTTCTTC.

The rearrangement uses TRBV20-1 and TRBJ2-5; D could derive from TRBD1 or TRBD2 (5 bases each). V lost 3 bases and J 5 bases, leaving 13 bases between the germline ends. This CDR3 comprises 13 residues. The germline CDR1 and CDR2 sequences are DFQATT and SNEGSKA (reference sequence). The CDR3 DNA reads TGCAGTGCTAGTTGGGGGAAGGTCGAGACCCAGTACTTC. Its protein product is CSASWGKVETQYF.

This clonotype was found a few times. The chain is built from TRBV5-1 and TRBJ2-3; no firm D call. Germline assignment: CDR1 SGHRS and CDR2 YFSETQ. With 0 bases removed from V and 0 bases from J, the gap between germline ends came to 5 bases. This CDR3 has 14 residues. The CDR3 is CASSLETSTDTQYF. The CDR3 nucleotides are TGCGCCAGCAGCTTGGAGACTAGCACAGATACGCAGTATTTT. Together with reference TRBV5-1 and TRBJ2-3, the CDR3 gives the full variable domain: KAGVTQTPRYLIKTRGQQVTLSCSPISGHRSVSWYQQTPGQGLQFLFEYFSETQRNKGNFPGRFSGRQFSNSRSEMNVSTLELGDSALYLCASSLETSTDTQYFGPGTRLTVL.

This clonotype was counted many times. The gene calls are TRBV14 and TRBJ2-2, with 10 bases identical to TRBD1. V gave up 4 bases and J gave up 0 bases; unmatched junction bases: 2. This CDR3 has 16 amino acids. Germline V CDR1 and CDR2: SGHDN, FVKESK. The CDR3 DNA reads TGTGCCAGCAGCCCCGGACAGGGGGCGAACACCGGGGAGCTGTTTTTT. This encodes CASSPGQGANTGELFF.